This TCR beta chain stems from a study of blood T cell repertoires in COVID-19. Study context: From T cells, B-cell-depleted T cells, or PBMCs came the material, which was cDNA or gDNA.

The table came from immunoSEQ multiplex PCR; TCRdb's copy has only in-frame clones and leaves some out. The sample lists some 200,000 clones, around 89% occurring once. In its sample, this clone was seen once. In germline, CDR1 is MDHEN, CDR2 SYDVKM. The CDR3 spans 14 residues. J gave up 3 bases and V 6 bases, and 6 bases lay outside the gene matches. The material sequenced was peripheral blood. The sequence was collected from a man aged 40-55 years with active or convalescent COVID-19. This chain joins TRBV28 and TRBJ2-7; 9 bases match TRBD2. The CDR3 is CASRLAGVLYEQYF. Here the CDR3 DNA reads TGTGCCAGCAGGTTAGCGGGAGTCCTCTACGAGCAGTACTTC.